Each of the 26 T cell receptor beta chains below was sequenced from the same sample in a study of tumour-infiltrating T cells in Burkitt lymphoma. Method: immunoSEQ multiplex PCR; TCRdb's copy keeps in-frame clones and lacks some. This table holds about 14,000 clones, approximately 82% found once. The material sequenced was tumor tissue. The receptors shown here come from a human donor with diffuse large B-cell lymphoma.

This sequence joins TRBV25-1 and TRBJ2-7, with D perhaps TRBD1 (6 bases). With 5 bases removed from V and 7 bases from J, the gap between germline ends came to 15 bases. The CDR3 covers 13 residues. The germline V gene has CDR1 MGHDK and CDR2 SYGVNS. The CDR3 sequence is CASSPTGLREQYV. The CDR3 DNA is TGTGCCAGCAGTCCAACAGGGCTTCGGGAGCAGTACGTC.

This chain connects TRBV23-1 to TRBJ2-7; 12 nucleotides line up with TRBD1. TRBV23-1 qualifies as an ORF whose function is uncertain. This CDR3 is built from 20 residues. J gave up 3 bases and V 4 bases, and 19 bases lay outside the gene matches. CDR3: CASSPTPGTRDRGLSYEQYF. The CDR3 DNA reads TGCGCCAGCAGTCCTACCCCGGGGACCCGGGACAGGGGGCTGAGCTACGAGCAGTACTTC.

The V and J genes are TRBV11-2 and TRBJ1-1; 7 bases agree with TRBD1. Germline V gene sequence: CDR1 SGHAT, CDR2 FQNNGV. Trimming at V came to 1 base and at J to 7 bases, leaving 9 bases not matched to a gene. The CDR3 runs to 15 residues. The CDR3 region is CASSLVAGGADEAFF. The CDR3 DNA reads TGTGCCAGCAGCTTAGTAGCAGGGGGAGCGGATGAAGCTTTCTTT. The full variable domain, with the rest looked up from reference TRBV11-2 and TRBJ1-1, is EAGVAQSPRYKIIEKRQSVAFWCNPISGHATLYWYQQILGQGPKLLIQFQNNGVVDDSQLPKDRFSAERLKGVDSTLKIQPAKLEDSAVYLCASSLVAGGADEAFFGQGTRLTVV.

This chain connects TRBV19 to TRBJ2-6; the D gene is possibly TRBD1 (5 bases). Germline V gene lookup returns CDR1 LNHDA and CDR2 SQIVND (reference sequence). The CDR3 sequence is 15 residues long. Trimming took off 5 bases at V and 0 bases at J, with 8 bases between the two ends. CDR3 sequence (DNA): TGTGCCAGTAGTCTCGACAGCTCTGGGGCCAACGTCCTGACTTTC. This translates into CASSLDSSGANVLTF.

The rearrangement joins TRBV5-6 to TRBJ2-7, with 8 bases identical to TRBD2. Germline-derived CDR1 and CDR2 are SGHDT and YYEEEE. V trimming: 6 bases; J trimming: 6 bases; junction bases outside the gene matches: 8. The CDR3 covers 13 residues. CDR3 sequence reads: CASNPGGGGEQYF. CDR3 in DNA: TGTGCCAGCAACCCGGGGGGGGGAGGCGAGCAGTACTTC. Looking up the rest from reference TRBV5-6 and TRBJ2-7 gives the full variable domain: DAGVTQSPTHLIKTRGQQVTLRCSPKSGHDTVSWYQQALGQGPQFIFQYYEEEERQRGNFPDRFSGHQFPNYSSELNVNALLLGDSALYLCASNPGGGGEQYFGPGTRLTVT.

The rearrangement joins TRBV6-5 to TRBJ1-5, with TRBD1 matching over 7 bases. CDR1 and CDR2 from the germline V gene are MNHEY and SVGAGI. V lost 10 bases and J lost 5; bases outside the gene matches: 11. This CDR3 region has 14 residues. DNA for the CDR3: TGTGCCACGGGCCGAGGGGGCGGGGATCAGCCCCAGCATTTT. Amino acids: CATGRGGGDQPQHF.

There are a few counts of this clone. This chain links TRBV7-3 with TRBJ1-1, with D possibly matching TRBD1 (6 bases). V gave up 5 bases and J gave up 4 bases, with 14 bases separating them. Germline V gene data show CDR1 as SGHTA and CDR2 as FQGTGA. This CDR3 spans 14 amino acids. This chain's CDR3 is CASSRGTSGTEAFF. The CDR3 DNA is TGTGCCAGCAGCAGGGGGACCTCGGGCACTGAAGCTTTCTTT.

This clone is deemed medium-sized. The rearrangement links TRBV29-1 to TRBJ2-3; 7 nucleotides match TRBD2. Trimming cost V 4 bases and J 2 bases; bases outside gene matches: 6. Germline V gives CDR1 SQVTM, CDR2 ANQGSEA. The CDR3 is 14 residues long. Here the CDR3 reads CSVAAGASTDTQYF. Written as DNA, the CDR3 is TGCAGCGTTGCGGCGGGAGCATCCACAGATACGCAGTATTTT.

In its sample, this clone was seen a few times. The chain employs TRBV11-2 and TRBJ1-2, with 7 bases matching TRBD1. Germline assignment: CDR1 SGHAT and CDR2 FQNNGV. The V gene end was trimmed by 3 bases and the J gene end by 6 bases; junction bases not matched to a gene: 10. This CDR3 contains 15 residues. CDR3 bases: TGTGCCAGCAGCTTCACAGGGGTCCGGGGGGATGGCTACACCTTC. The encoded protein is CASSFTGVRGDGYTF.

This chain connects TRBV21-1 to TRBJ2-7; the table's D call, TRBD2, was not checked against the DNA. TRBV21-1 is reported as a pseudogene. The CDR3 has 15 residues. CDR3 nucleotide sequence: TGTGCCAGCAGGACGACTAGCGGGATCTCCTACGAGCAGTACGTC. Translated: CASRTTSGISYEQYV.

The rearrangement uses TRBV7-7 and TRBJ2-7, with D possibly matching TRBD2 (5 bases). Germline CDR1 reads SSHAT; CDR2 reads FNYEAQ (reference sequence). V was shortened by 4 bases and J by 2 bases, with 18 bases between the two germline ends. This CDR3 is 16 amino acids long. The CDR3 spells CASSSDEGAGTYEQYV. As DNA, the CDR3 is TGTGCCAGCAGCTCGGACGAGGGAGCTGGGACCTACGAGCAGTACGTC.

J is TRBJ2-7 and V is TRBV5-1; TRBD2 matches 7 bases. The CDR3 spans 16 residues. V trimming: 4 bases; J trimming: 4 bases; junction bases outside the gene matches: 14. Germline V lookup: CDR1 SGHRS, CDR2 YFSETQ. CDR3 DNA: TGCGCCAGCAGCGCGGCGGCGGGAGTGCTTAAATACGAGCAGTACTTC. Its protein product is CASSAAAGVLKYEQYF.

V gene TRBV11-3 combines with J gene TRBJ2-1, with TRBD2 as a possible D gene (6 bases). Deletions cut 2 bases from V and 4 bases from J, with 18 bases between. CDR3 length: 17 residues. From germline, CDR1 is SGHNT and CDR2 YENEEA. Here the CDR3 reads CASSLPWDFWGYNEQFF. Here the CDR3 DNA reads TGTGCCAGCAGCTTACCGTGGGACTTTTGGGGGTACAATGAGCAGTTCTTC.

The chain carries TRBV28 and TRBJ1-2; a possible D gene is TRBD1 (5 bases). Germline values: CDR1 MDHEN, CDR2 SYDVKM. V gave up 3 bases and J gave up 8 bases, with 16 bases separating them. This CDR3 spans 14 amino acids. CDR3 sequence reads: CASSFTGVPEGYTF. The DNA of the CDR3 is TGTGCCAGCAGTTTCACGGGGGTCCCCGAGGGCTACACCTTC.

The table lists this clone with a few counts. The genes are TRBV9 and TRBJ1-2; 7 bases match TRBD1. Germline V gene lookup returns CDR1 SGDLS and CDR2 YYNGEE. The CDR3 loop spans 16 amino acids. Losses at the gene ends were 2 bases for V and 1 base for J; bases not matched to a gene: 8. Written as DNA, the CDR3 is TGTGCCAGCAGCGTTAATAACAGGGGCCTTAACTATGGCTACACCTTC. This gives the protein CASSVNNRGLNYGYTF.

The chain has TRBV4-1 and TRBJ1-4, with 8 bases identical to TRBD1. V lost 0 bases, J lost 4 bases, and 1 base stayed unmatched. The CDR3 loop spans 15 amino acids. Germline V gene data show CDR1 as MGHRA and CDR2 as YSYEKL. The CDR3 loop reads CASSQETGDNEKLFF. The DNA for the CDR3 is TGCGCCAGCAGCCAAGAGACAGGGGATAATGAAAAACTGTTTTTT.

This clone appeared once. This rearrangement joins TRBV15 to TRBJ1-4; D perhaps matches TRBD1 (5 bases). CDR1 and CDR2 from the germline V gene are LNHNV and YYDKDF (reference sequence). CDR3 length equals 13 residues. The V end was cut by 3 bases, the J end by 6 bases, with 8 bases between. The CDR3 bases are TGTGCCACCAGCAGCCGGGGGGATGAAAAACTGTTTTTT. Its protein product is CATSSRGDEKLFF.

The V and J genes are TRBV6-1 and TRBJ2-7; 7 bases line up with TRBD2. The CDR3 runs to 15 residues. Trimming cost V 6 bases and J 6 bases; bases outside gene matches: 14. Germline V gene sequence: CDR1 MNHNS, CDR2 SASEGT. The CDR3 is CASRHSAGLNGEQYV. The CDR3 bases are TGTGCCAGCAGACATAGCGCGGGACTAAACGGCGAGCAGTACGTC.

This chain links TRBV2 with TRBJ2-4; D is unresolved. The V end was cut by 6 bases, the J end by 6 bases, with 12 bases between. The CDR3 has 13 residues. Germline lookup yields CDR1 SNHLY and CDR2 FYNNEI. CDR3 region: CASSLRTANIQYF. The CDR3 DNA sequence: TGTGCCAGCAGCCTCAGGACGGCAAACATTCAGTACTTC.

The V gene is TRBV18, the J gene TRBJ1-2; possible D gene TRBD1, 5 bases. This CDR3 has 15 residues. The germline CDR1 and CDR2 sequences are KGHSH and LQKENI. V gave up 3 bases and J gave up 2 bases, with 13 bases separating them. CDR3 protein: CASSPSNRPNYGYTF. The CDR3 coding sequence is TGTGCCAGCTCACCGAGTAACAGGCCCAACTATGGCTACACCTTC. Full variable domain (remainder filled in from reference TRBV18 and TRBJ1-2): NAGVMQNPRHLVRRRGQEARLRCSPMKGHSHVYWYRQLPEEGLKFMVYLQKENIIDESGMPKERFSAEFPKEGPSILRIQQVVRGDSAAYFCASSPSNRPNYGYTFGSGTRLTVV.

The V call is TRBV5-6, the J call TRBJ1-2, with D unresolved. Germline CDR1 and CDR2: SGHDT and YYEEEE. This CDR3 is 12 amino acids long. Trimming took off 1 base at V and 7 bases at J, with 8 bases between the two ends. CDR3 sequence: CASSLFSGGYTF. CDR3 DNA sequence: TGTGCCAGCAGCTTGTTTTCGGGTGGCTACACCTTC.

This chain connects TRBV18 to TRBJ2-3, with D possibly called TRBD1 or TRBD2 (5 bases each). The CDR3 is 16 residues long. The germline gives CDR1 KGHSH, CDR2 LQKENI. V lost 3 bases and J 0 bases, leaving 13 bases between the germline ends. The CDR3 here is CASSPNPGRSTDTQYF. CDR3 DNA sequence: TGTGCCAGCTCACCCAACCCGGGACGAAGCACAGATACGCAGTATTTT. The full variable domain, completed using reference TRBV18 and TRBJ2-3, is NAGVMQNPRHLVRRRGQEARLRCSPMKGHSHVYWYRQLPEEGLKFMVYLQKENIIDESGMPKERFSAEFPKEGPSILRIQQVVRGDSAAYFCASSPNPGRSTDTQYFGPGTRLTVL.

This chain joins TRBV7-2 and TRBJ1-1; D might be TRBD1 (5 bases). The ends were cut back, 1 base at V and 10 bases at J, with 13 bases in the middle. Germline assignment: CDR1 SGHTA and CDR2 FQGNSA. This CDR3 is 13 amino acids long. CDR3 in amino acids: CASSLVNGQGAFF. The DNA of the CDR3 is TGTGCCAGCAGCTTAGTCAACGGCCAGGGAGCTTTCTTT.

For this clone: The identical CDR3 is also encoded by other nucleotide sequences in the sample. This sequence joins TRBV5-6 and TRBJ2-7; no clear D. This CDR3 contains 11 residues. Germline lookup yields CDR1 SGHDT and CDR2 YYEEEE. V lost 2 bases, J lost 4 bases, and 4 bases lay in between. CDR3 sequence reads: CASSLDYEQYF. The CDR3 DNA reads TGTGCCAGCAGCTTAGATTACGAGCAGTACTTC.

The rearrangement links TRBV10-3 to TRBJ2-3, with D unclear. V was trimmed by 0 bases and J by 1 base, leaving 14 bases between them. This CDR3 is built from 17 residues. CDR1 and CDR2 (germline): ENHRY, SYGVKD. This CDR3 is CAISESWGLNRTDTQYF. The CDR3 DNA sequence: TGTGCCATCAGTGAGTCATGGGGTCTAAACCGCACAGATACGCAGTATTTT.

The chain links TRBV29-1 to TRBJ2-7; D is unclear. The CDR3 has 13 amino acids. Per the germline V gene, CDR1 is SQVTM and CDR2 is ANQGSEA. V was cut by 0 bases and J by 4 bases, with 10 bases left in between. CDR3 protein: CSVEDVGIYEQYF. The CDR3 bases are TGCAGCGTTGAAGATGTAGGGATATACGAGCAGTACTTC.